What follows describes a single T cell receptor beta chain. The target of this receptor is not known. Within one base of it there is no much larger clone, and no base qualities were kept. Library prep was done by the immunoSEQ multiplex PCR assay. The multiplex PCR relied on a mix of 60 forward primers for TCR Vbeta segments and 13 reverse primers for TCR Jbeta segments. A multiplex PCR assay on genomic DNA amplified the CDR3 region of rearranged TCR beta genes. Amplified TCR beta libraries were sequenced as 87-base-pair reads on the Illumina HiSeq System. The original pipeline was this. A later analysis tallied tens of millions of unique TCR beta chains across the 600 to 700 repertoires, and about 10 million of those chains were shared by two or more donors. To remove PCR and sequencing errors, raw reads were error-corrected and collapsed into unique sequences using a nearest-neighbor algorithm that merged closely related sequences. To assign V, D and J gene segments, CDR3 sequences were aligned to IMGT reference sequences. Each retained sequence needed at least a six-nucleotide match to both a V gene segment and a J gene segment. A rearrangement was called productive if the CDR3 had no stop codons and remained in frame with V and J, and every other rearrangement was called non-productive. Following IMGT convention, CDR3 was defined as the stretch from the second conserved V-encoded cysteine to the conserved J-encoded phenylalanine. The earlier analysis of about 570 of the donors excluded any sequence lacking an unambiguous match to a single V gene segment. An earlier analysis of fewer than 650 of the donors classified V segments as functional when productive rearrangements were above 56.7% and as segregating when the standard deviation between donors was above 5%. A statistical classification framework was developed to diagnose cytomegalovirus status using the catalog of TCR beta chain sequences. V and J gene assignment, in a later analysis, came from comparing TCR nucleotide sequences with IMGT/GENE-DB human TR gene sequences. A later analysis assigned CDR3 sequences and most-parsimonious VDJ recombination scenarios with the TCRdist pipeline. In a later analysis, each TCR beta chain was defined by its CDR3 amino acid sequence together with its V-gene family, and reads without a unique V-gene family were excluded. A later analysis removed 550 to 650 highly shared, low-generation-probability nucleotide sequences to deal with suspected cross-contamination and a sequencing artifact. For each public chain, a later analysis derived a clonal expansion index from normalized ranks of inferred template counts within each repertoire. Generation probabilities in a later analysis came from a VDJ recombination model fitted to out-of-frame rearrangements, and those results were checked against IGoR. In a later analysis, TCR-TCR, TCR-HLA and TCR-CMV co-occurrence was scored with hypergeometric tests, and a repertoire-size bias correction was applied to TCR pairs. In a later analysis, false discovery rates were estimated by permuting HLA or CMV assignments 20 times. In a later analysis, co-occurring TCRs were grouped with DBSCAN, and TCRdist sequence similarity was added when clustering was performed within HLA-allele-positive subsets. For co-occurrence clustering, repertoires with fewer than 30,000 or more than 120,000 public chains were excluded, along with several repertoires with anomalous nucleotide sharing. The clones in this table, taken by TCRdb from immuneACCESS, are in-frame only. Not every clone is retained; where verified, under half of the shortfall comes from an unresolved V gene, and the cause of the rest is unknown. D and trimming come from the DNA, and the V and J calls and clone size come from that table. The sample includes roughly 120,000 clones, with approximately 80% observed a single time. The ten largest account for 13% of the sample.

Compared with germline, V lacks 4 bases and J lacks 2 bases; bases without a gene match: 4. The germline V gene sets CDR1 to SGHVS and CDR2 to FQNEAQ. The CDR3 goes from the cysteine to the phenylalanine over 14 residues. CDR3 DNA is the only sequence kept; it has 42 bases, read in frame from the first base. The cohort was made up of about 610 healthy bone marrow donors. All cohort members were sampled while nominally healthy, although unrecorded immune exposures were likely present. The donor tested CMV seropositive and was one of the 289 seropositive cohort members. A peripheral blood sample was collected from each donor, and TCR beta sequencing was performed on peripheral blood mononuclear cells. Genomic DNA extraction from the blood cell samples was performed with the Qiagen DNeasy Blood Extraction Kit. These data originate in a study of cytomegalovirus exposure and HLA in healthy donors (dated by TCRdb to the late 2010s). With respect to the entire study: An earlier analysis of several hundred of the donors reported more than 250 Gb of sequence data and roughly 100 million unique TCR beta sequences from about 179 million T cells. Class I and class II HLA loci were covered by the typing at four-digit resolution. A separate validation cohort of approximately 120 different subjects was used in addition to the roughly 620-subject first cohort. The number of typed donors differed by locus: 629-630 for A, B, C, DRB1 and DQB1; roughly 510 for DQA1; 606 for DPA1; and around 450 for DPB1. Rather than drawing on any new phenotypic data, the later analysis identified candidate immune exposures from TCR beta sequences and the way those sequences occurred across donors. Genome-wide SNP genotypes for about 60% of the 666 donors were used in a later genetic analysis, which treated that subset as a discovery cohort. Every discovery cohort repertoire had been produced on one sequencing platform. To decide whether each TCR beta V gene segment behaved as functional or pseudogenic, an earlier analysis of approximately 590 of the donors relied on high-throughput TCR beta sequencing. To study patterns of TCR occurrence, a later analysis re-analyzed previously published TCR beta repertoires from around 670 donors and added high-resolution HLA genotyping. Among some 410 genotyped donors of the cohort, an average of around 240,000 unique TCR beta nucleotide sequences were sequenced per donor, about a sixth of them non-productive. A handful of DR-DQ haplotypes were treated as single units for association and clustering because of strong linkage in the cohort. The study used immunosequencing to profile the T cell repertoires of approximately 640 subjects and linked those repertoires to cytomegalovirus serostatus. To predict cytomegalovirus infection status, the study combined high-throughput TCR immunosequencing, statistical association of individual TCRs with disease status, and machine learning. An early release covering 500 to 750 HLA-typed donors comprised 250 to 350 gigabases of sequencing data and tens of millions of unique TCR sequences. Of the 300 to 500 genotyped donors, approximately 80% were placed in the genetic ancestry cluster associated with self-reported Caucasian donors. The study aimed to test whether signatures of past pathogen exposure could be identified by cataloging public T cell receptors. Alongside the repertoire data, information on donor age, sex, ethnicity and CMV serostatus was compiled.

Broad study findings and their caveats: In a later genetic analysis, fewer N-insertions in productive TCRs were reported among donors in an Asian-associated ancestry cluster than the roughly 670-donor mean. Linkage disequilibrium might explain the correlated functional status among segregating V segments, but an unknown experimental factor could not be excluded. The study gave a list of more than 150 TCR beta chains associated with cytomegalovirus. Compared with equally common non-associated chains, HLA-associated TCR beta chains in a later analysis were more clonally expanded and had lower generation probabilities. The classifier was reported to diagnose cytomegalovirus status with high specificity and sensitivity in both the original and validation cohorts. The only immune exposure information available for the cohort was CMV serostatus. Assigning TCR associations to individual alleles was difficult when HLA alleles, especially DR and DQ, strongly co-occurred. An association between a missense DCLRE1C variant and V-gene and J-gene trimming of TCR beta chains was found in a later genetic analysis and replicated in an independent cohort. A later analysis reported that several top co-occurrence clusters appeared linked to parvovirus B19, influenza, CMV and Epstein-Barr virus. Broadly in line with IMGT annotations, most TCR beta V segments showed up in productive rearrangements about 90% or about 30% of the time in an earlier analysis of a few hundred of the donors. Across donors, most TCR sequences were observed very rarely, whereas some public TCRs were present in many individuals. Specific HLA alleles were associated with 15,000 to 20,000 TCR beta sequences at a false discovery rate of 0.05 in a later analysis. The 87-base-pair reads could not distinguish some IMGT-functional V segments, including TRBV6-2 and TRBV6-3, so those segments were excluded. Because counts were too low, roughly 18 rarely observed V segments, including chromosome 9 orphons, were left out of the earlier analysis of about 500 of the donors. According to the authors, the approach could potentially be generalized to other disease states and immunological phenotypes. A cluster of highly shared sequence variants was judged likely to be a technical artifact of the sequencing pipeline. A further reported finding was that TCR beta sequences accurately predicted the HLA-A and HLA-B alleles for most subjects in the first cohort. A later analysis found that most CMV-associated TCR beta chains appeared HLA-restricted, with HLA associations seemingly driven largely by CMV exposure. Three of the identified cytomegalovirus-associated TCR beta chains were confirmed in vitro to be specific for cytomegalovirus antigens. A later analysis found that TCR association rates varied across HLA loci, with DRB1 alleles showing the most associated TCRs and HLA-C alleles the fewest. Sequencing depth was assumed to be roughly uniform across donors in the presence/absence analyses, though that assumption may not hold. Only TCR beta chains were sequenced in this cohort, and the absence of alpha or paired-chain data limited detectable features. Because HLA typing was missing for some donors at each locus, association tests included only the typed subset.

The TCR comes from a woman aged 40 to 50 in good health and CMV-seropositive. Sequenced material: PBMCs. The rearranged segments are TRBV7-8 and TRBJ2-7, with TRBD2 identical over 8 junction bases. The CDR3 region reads CASSSGLVAYEQYF. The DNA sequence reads TGTGCCAGCAGCTCGGGACTAGTTGCCTACGAGCAGTACTTC.